The 16 T cell receptor beta chains reported below all come from one sample, sequenced in a study of cytomegalovirus exposure and HLA in healthy donors. The study ran its PCR with 60 Vbeta and 13 Jbeta primers. Assay: immunoSEQ multiplex PCR; the TCRdb copy retains only in-frame clones and omits some. The repertoire includes roughly 110,000 clones, around 69% of them detected once, and about 2.3% sits in the top ten. Sequenced material: PBMCs. These receptors were collected from a man younger than 35 in good health and CMV-seronegative.

CDR3 bases: TGTGCCAGCTCACCAACCGGGACAGGGGTTTCCTACGAGCAGTACTTC. Translating it yields CASSPTGTGVSYEQYF. The V call is TRBV18, the J call TRBJ2-7; TRBD1 matches 10 bases. The CDR3 runs to 16 residues. The ends lost 2 bases at V and 1 base at J; junction bases unmatched: 5. Germline-derived CDR1 and CDR2 are KGHSH and LQKENI.

The gene calls are TRBV7-2 and TRBJ2-3; TRBD2 matches at 11 bases. The J segment lost 10 bases and the V segment lost 4 bases, leaving 10 bases of the junction unmatched. The germline V gene has CDR1 SGHTA and CDR2 FQGNSA. The CDR3 extends over 15 amino acids. DNA of the CDR3: TGTGCCAGCAGCTCGGGACTAGCGGCCTGGGCGGCGCAGTATTTT. This sequence encodes CASSSGLAAWAAQYF.

The rearrangement uses TRBV6-5 and TRBJ1-5; D uncertain. Trimming cost V 6 bases and J 4 bases, with 7 bases left between them. Germline V lookup: CDR1 MNHEY, CDR2 SVGAGI. The CDR3 is 12 amino acids. The CDR3 region has the DNA TGTGCCAGCAGCACATTAAATCAGCCCCAGCATTTT. As protein: CASSTLNQPQHF.

The gene calls are TRBV10-3 and TRBJ1-5; no reliable D call. V lost 3 bases and J lost 4, with 7 bases in between. CDR1 is ENHRY and CDR2 is SYGVKD in the germline V gene. CDR3 length: 13 amino acids. The CDR3 spells CAISDSVNQPQHF. CDR3 DNA sequence: TGTGCCATCAGTGATTCCGTAAATCAGCCCCAGCATTTT.

The V gene is TRBV27, the J gene TRBJ2-1; 10 bases line up with TRBD2. The CDR3 runs to 16 residues. The germline gives CDR1 MNHEY, CDR2 SMNVEV (reference sequence). J was trimmed by 8 bases and V by 3 bases; bases with no gene match: 10. DNA of the CDR3: TGTGCCAGCAGTTTTTTTGGGGCTAGCGGGGGTTATGAGCAGTTCTTC. Translation: CASSFFGASGGYEQFF.

The chain links TRBV9 to TRBJ2-5, with TRBD1 matching over 8 bases. V dropped 0 bases and J dropped 2; count of bases not matched to a gene: 0. The CDR3 is made up of 14 amino acids. Germline CDR1 and CDR2: SGDLS and YYNGEE. The CDR3 nucleotides are TGTGCCAGCAGCGTAGGGACAGGGCAAGAGACCCAGTACTTC. Translated, it gives CASSVGTGQETQYF. The entire variable domain, with the rest obtained from reference TRBV9 and TRBJ2-5, is as follows: DSGVTQTPKHLITATGQRVTLRCSPRSGDLSVYWYQQSLDQGLQFLIQYYNGEERAKGNILERFSAQQFPDLHSELNLSSLELGDSALYFCASSVGTGQETQYFGPGTRLLVL.

The genes are TRBV7-8 and TRBJ1-1; D is unclear. Per germline, CDR1 SGHVS and CDR2 FQNEAQ. CDR3 length: 13 amino acids. Trimming cost V 6 bases and J 2 bases, with 10 bases left between them. Here the CDR3 DNA reads TGTGCCAGCAGGAGGACTCCAAACACTGAAGCTTTCTTT. This gives the protein CASRRTPNTEAFF.

The CDR3 sequence is CASSLDSGTEAFF. For the CDR3, the DNA is TGTGCCAGCAGCTTGGACAGTGGCACTGAAGCTTTCTTT. The rearrangement links TRBV11-1 to TRBJ1-1, with TRBD1 as a possible D gene (6 bases). The CDR3 contains 13 residues. Per the germline V gene, CDR1 is SGHAT and CDR2 is FQDESV (reference sequence). V was clipped by 3 bases and J by 4 bases, with 9 bases between them.

This clone was picked up one time. The chain uses TRBV11-3 and TRBJ2-2; 9 positions agree with TRBD2. Germline V gene sequence: CDR1 SGHNT, CDR2 YENEEA. The CDR3 is made up of 15 amino acids. V trimming: 4 bases; J trimming: 5 bases; junction bases outside the gene matches: 5. CDR3 nucleotides: TGTGCCAGCAGCTCGGGACTAGCCGGAACCGGGGAGCTGTTTTTT. This encodes CASSSGLAGTGELFF.

The gene calls are TRBV19 and TRBJ1-6; tentative D call: TRBD1 (6 bases). With 4 bases removed from V and 9 bases from J, the gap between germline ends came to 13 bases. Germline values: CDR1 LNHDA, CDR2 SQIVND (reference sequence). The CDR3 is 14 amino acids. This CDR3 is CASSTGGLGSPLHF. The CDR3 DNA reads TGTGCCAGTAGTACCGGGGGGCTCGGTTCACCCCTCCACTTT.

In regard to this clone: In the same sample, other DNA sequences code for this CDR3. The CDR3 DNA reads as TGTGCCAGCTCACCAAGGACAGGGGACACTGAAGCTTTCTTT. Translating gives CASSPRTGDTEAFF. This rearrangement joins TRBV18 to TRBJ1-1, with TRBD1 identical over 9 bases. The CDR3 sequence is 14 residues long. The V gene's germline CDR1 is KGHSH and CDR2 LQKENI. The V and J ends lost 2 bases and 3 bases, in that order; junction bases with no gene match: 1.

The CDR3 sequence: CASSPEGSAYGYTF. Written as DNA, the CDR3 is TGTGCCAGCAGCCCCGAGGGCAGCGCCTATGGCTACACCTTC. The chain has TRBV7-9 and TRBJ1-2; D call uncertain. The CDR3 is 14 residues long. The ends were cut back, 5 bases at V and 4 bases at J, with 14 bases in the middle. Per germline, CDR1 SEHNR and CDR2 FQNEAQ (reference sequence).

This chain joins TRBV9 and TRBJ1-1; D not certain. Germline V gene sequence: CDR1 SGDLS, CDR2 YYNGEE. The CDR3 has 14 residues. Between the trimmed V and J ends, which lost 2 bases and 1 base, there was a span of 9 bases. Here the CDR3 reads CASSVGVGNTEAFF. The DNA of the CDR3 is TGTGCCAGCAGCGTCGGGGTGGGGAACACTGAAGCTTTCTTT.

This chain connects TRBV5-4 to TRBJ2-3; TRBD2 agrees at 9 bases. The CDR3 has 16 amino acids. Per germline, CDR1 SGHNT and CDR2 YYREEE (reference sequence). V lost 1 base and J lost 2; bases outside the gene matches: 5. CDR3 DNA: TGTGCCAGCAGCTTGAATCTAGCGGGGCACACAGATACGCAGTATTTT. This codes for CASSLNLAGHTDTQYF.

About this clone: Different DNA sequences within this sample yield the same CDR3. The rearrangement links TRBV27 to TRBJ1-2; D call uncertain. Looked up from germline, CDR1 is MNHEY and CDR2 is SMNVEV (reference sequence). V gave up 0 bases and J gave up 2 bases, with 7 bases separating them. The CDR3 has 14 residues. The CDR3 protein is CASSLSGRNYGYTF. The CDR3 coding sequence is TGTGCCAGCAGTTTATCAGGCAGGAACTATGGCTACACCTTC.

This clone was detected once. The CDR3 sequence: CASSFGGGRDTQYF. In DNA, the CDR3 is TGTGCCAGCAGTTTCGGCGGGGGGAGGGATACGCAGTATTTT. This chain links TRBV27 with TRBJ2-3; 8 positions match TRBD2. Germline V gives CDR1 MNHEY, CDR2 SMNVEV (reference sequence). J lost 6 bases, V lost 3 bases, and 5 bases had no gene match. The CDR3 runs to 14 residues.